Given below is one TCR beta chain in context. Its antigen is not known. Trimming removed 8 bases at V and 4 bases at J, with 21 bases between. CDR1 and CDR2 (germline): KGHSH, LQKENI. The CDR3 has 16 amino acids. This specimen comes from a study of cytomegalovirus exposure and HLA in healthy donors. In the study overall: Tens of millions of unique TCRs, all from HLA-typed donors, were included in an early release of the data. Overall study results and limits: In vitro checks showed that three CMV-associated chains really do target CMV antigens. In an earlier analysis, in around 590 donors, most V segments appeared productive either ~87% or ~30% of the time.

This PCR relied on a set of 60 Vbeta primers and 13 Jbeta primers. Libraries were prepared by immunoSEQ multiplex PCR; TCRdb keeps only in-frame clonotypes and omits some of them. The data hold 100,000 to 120,000 clones, with approximately 83% observed a single time. V usage is TRBV18 and J usage is TRBJ1-3, with D hard to call. Sequenced material: PBMCs. This clonotype originated in a man between 35 and 55 years old in good health and CMV-seronegative. This CDR3 reads CASARTQEGGGNTIYF. The DNA for the CDR3 is TGTGCCAGCGCCCGGACCCAAGAGGGAGGCGGAAACACCATATATTTT.